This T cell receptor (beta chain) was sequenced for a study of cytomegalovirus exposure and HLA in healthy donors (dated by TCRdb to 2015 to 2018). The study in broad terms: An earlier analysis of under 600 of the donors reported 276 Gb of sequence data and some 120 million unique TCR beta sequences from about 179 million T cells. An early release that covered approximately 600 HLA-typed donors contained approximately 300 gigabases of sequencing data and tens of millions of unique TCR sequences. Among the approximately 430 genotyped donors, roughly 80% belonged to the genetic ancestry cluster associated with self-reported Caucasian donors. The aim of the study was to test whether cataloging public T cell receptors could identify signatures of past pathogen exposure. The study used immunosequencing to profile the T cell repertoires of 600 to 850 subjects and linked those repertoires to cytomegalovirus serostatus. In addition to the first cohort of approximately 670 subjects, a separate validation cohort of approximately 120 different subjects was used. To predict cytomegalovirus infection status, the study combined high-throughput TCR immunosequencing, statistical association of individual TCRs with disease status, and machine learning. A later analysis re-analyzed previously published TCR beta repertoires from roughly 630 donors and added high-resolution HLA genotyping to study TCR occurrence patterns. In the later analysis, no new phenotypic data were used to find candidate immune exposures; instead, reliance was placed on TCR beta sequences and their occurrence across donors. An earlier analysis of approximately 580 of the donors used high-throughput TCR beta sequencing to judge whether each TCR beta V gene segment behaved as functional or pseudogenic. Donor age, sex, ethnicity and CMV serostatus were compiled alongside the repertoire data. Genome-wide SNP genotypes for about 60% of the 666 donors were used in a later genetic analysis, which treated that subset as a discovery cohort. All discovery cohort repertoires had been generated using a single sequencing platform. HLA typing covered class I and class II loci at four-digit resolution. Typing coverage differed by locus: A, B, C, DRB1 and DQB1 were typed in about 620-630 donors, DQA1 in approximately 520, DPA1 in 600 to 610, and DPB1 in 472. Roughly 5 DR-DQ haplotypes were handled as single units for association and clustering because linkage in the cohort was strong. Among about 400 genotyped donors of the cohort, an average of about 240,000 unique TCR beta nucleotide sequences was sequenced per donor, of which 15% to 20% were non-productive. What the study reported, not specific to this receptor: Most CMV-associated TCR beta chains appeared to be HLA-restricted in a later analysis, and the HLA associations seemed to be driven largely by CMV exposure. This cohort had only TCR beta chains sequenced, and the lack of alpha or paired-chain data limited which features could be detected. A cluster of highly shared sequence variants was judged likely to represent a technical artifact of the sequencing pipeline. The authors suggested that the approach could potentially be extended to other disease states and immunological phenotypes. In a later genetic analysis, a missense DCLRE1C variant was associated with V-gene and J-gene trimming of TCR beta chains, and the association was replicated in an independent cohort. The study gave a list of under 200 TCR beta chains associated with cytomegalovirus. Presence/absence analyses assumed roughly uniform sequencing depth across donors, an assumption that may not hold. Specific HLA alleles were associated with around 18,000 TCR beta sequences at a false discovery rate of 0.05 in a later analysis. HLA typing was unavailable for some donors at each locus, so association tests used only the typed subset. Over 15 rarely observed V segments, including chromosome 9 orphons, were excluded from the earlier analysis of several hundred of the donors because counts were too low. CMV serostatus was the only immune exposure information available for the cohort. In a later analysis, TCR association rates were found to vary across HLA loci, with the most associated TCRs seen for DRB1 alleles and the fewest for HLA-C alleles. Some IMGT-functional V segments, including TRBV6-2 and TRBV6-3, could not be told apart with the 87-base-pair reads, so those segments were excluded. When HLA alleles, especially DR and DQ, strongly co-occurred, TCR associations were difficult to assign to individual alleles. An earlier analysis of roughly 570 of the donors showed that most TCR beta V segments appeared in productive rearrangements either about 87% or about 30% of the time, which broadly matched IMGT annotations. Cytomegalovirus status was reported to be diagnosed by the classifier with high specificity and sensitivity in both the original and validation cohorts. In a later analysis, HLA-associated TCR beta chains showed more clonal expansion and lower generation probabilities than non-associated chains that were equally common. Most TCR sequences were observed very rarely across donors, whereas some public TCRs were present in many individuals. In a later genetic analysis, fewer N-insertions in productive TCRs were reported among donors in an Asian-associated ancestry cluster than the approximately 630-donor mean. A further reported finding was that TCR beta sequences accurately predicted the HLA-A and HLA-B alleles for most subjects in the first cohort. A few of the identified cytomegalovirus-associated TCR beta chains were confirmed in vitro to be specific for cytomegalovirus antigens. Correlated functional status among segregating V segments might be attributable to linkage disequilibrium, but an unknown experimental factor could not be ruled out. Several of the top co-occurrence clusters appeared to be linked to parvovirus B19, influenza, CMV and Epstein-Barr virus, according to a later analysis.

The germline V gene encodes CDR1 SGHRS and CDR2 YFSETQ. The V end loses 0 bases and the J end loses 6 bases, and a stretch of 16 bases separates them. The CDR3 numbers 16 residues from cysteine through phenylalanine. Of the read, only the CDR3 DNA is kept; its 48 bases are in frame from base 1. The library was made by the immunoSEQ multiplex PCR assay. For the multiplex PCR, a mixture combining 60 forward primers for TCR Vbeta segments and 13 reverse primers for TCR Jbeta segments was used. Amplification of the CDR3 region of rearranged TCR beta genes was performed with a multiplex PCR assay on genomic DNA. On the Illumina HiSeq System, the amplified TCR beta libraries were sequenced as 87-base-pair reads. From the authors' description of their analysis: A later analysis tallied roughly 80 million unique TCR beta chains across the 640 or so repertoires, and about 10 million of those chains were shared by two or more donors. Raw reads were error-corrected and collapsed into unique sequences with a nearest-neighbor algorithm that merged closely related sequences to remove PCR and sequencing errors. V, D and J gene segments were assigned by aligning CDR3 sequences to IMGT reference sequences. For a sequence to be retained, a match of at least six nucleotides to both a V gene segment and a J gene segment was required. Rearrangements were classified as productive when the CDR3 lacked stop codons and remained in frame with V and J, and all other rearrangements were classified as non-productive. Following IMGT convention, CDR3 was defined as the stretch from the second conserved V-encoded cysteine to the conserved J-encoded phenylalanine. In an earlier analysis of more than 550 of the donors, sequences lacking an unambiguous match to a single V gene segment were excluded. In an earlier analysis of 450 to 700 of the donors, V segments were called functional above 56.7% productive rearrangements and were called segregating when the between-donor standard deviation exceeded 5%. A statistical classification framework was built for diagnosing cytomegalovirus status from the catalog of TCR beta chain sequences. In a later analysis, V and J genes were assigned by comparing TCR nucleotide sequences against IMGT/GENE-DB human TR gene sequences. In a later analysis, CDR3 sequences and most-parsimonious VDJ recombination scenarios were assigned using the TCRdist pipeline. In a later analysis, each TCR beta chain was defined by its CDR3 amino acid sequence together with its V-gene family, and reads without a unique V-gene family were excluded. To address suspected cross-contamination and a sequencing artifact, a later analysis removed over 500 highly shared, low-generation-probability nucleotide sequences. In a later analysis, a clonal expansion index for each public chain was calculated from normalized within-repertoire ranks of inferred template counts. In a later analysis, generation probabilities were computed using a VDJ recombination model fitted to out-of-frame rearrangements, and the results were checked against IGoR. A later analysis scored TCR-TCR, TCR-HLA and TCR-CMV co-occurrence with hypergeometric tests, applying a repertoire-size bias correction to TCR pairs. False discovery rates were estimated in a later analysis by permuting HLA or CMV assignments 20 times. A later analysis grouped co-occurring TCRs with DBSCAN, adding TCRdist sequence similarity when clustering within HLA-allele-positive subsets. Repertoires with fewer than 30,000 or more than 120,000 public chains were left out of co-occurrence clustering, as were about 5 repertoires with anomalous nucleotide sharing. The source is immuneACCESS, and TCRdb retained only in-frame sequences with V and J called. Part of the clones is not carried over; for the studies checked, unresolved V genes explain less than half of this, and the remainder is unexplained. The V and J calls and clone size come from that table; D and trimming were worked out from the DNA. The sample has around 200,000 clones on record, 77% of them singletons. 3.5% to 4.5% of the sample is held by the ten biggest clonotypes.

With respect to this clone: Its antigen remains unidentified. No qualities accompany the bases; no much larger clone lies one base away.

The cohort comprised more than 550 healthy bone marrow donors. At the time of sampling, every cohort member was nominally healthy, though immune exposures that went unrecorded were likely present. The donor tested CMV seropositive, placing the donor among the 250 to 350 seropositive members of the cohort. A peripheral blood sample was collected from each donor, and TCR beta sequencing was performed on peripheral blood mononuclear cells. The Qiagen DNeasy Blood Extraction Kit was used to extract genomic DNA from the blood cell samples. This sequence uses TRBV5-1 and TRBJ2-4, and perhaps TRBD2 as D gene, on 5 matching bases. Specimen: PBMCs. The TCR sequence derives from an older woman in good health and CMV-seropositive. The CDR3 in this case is CASSLGLTTRINIQYF. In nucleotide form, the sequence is TGCGCCAGCAGCTTGGGACTGACTACACGAATAAACATTCAGTACTTC.